This entry describes one T cell receptor beta chain. This CDR3 spans 11 amino acids. V was trimmed by 4 bases and J by 7 bases, leaving 5 bases between them. Per the germline V gene, CDR1 is SGHNT and CDR2 is YENEEA. The data belong to a study of Tregs in tolerant kidney transplant recipients. About the research overall: Recipients received nonmyeloablative bone marrow transplants from related graft donors, with transient mixed chimerism.

CD4+CD25+CD127- Tregs, CD4+CD25- non-Tregs, CD4 and CD8 cells were sorted. Assay used: immunoSEQ multiplex PCR; TCRdb lists only in-frame clones, some missing. The sample has over 60,000 clones, roughly 98% seen once. The receptor's source is a human donor who received a combined kidney and bone marrow transplant. The chain uses TRBV11-3 and TRBJ1-5; D uncertain. The sample here was CD4+ T cells from blood, taken before the transplant. CDR3 in amino acids: CASSCRQPQHF. The CDR3 bases are TGTGCCAGCAGCTGCAGGCAGCCCCAGCATTTT.